This T cell receptor (beta chain) was identified in a study of regulatory T cells in long-lasting Graves disease (TCRdb year 2021). Background on the whole study: Patients with newly diagnosed Graves' disease had been on antithyroid drugs for under 3 months. Patients with persistent Graves' disease were compared with patients with newly diagnosed Graves' disease using TCR sequencing and RNA sequencing of peripheral blood. The study was conducted in China and was registered as a clinical trial. A total of about 35 samples underwent TCR sequencing, from roughly 13 patients with persistent Graves' disease and 20 or so patients with newly diagnosed Graves' disease. The paper as a whole reports these results and caveats: Patients with persistent disease shared more public clonotypes (over 2,500) than newly diagnosed patients did (around 930). Lower TCR Shannon entropy and fewer highly expanded clones were observed in persistent Graves' disease patients than in newly diagnosed patients, which suggested clonal expansion. Sequencing and analysis were restricted to the TCR beta chain. Persistent disease showed preferential use of TRBV28, TRBJ1-2 and TRBJ2-5, whereas newly diagnosed disease favored TRBV20-1 and TRBJ2-1. The small sample size was acknowledged by the authors as a limitation that may reduce accuracy. Only peripheral blood was studied, because thyroid tissue, the primary lesion, was inaccessible.

The receptor library was made with multiplex PCR. The sequencing machine was an Illumina HiSeq 4000. TCR beta libraries were built with iRepertoire HTBI primers and Arm-PCR amplification of CDR3 regions. PCR products were gel purified before sequencing. The paper's data handling went like this. Across samples, 60 to 70 TRBV and over 11 TRBJ segments were identified and used for gene usage analysis of CDR3 amino acid clonotypes. COPE and FqMerger were used to merge the filtered high-quality paired reads into contigs. BLAST was used to align contigs to IMGT TRBV, TRBD and TRBJ reference genes, with CDR3 defined following IMGT. Highly expanded clones were defined as clonotypes with a frequency above 0.1%. Shannon entropy served as the measure of repertoire diversity, while the Gini coefficient captured V-J evenness. Clonotypes shared by more than one individual were considered public. TCRdb itself trimmed the public reads at Q25 with fastp, ran MiXCR and retained productive beta chains. Each CDR3 protein gets just one entry, which takes the most common genes and DNA from the rows behind it. What appears here as the V and J calls and clone size reflects TCRdb's work, not the paper's. This sample has hundreds of thousands of distinct CDR3 sequences in its table, and roughly a sixth of those were observed once. Clones ranked in the top ten supply 25% to 30% of the sample.

According to the germline V gene, CDR1 reads SGHTA and CDR2 reads FQGTGA. The V end gives up 3 bases and the J end 6 bases, leaving 5 bases in the junction not matched to a gene. From the cysteine up to the phenylalanine, the CDR3 has a length of 16 residues. Of all the DNA, just the CDR3 is kept, 48 bases in frame from base 1. Ten or more counts support this clonotype. The antigen it recognizes is unknown. The sample holds no much larger clone one base away, and base qualities are not on file. Read against the paper, the sample's time point label means: newly diagnosed GD, antithyroid drugs for less than 3 months. RNA was extracted from PBMCs in TRIzol for both TCR sequencing and RNA sequencing. The diagnosis of Graves' disease followed American Thyroid Association guidelines. Patients for the study were recruited at an endocrinology department in Xi'an, China. From each patient, approximately 9.9 milliliters of peripheral blood was collected into an EDTA anticoagulant tube. Ficoll Paque Plus density gradient separation was used to isolate PBMCs, and no additional T cell sorting was done. An Agilent 2100 Bioanalyzer and agarose gel were used to check RNA quality, and a NanoDrop 2000 was used to measure RNA concentration.

In addition, the sample was reused for a study of T cells in Graves' hyperthyroidism and ophthalmopathy. From the second report: Graves' hyperthyroidism was defined as stable when no progression to ophthalmopathy occurred over 18 months of follow-up. The hyperthyroidism patients were between 18 and 65 years old and newly diagnosed, with a disease duration of less than 2 months. The study excluded patients with uncontrolled infections, other autoimmune diseases, pregnancy or lactation. Diagnoses were based on clinical symptoms, serum thyroxine and TRAb, thyroid ultrasound and orbital computed tomography. A first-round RT-PCR of the TCR CDR3 used the HTBI primer set with the Qiagen OneStep RT-PCR kit. Most expanded thyroid clonotypes (frequency above 0.001) were also detected in blood, suggesting blood repertoires may reflect thyroid immune responses. Ophthalmopathy was separated from stable hyperthyroidism by a 13 V-J signature model, with around 88% sensitivity and roughly 84% specificity obtained in cross-validation and 80%/75% obtained in testing. During validation, the model predicted progression to ophthalmopathy a median of about 5.9 months ahead of onset, with just under 71% sensitivity and about 75% specificity. To identify distinguishing TCR V-J signatures, a discovery cohort of about a hundred patients was used, comprising under 45 with Graves' ophthalmopathy and roughly 60 with stable Graves' hyperthyroidism. Prospective prediction of ophthalmopathy was tested in an independent validation cohort of 18 to 20 hyperthyroidism patients and 15 to 17 patients who later progressed to ophthalmopathy. For training and testing, the 100 or so patients in the discovery cohort were randomly divided in a 7:3 ratio. In addition, the study compared T-cell repertoires in thyroid tissue and in blood from roughly six Graves' hyperthyroidism patients. Following sampling, methimazole starting at 30 mg daily was given to hyperthyroidism patients, and high-dose intravenous methylprednisolone was given to ophthalmopathy patients. The libraries were constructed in a second round of multiplex PCR and then size-selected and purified. The libraries were sequenced on an Illumina HiSeq2000 using paired-end 100 bp reads. Raw data were processed with SOAPnuke, discarding reads with adapters, uncalled bases, mean Phred below 15, or no exact constant-primer or identifier match. High-quality paired reads were merged using COPE v1.2.5, and each unique nucleotide sequence was defined as a clonotype. Clonotypes were aligned to IMGT TRBV, TRBD and TRBJ reference segments using MiTCR v1.1. The analysis included only V-J combinations with a frequency above 0.0001, which together covered 99% to 99.2% of the repertoires. A TCS score was defined as the ratio of F50 (clonal expansion) to E x V (chaos), with BLOSUM62-based TCRdist applied between CDR3 peptides within each V-J. Welch's t-statistics and random forest reduced 450 to 600 V-J features to 13, which were used in a naive Bayes classifier (R e1071). Sample size was not statistically predetermined, and blinding of investigators to group allocation was not performed. The paper reports TCR Vbeta CDR3 sequencing of fewer than 150 peripheral blood samples: under 45 ophthalmopathy, approximately 74 hyperthyroidism and approximately 17 progressor patients.

The specimen was peripheral blood mononuclear cells (PBMCs), collected at new diagnosis, from a patient treated with antithyroid drugs. The sequence was obtained from a man in his forties or fifties with Graves disease. Donor details come from another sample of the same person, matched by shared clones. The rearranged segments are TRBV7-3 and TRBJ2-1; 13 bases in the middle match TRBD2. The DNA sequence reads TGTGCCAGCAGCTTCCCGACTAGCGGGGGGCCCAATGAGCAGTTCTTC. It codes for CASSFPTSGGPNEQFF.